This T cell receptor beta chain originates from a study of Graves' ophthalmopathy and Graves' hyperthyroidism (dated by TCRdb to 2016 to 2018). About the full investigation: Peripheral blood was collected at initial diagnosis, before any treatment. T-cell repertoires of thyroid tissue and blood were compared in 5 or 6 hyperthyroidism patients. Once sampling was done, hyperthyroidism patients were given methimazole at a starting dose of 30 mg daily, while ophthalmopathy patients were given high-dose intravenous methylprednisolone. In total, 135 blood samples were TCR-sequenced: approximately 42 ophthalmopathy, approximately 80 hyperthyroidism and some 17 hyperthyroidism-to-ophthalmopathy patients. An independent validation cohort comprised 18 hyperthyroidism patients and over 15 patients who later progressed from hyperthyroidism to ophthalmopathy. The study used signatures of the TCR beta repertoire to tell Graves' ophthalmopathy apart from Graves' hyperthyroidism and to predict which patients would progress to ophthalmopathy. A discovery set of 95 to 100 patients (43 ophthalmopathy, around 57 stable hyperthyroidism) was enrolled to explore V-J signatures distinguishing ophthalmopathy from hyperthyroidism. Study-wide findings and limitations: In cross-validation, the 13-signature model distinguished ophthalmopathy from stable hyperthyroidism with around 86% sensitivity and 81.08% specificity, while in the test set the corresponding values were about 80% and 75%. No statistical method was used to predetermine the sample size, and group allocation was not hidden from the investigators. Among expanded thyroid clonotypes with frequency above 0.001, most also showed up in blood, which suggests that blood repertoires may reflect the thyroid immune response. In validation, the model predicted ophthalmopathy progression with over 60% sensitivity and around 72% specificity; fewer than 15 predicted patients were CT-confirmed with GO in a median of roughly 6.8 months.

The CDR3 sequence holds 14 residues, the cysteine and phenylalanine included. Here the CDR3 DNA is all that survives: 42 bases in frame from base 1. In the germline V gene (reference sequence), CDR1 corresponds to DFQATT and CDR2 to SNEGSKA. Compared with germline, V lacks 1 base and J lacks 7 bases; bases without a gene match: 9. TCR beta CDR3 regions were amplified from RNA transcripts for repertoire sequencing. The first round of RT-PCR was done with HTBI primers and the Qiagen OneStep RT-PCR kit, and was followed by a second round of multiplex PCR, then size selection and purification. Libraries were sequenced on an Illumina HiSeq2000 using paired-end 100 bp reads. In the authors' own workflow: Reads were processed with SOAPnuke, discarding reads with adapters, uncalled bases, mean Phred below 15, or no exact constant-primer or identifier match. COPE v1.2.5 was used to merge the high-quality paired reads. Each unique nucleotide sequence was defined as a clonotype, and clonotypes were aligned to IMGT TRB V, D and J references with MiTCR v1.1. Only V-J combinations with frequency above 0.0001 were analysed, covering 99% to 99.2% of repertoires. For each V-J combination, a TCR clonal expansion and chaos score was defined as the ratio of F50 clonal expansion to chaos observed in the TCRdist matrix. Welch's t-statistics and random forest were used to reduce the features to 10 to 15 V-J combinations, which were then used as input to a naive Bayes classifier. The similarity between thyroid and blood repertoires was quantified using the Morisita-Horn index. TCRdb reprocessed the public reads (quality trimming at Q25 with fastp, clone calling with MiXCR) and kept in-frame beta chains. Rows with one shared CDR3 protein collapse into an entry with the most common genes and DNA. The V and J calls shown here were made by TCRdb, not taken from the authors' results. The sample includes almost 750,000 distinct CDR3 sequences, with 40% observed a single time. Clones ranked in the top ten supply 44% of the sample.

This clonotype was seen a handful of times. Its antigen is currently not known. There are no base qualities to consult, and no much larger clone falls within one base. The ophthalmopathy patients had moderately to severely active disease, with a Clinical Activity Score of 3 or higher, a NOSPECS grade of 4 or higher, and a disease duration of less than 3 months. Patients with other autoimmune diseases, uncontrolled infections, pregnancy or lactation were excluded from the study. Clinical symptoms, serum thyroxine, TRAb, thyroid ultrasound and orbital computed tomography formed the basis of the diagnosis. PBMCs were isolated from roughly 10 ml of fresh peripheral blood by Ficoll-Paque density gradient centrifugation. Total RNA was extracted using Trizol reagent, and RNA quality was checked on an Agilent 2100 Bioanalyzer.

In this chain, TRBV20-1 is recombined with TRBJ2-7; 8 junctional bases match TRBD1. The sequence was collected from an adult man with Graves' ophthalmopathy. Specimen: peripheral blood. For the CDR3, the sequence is CSARGSGQGREQYF. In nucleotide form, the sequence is TGCAGTGCTAGAGGGTCCGGACAGGGCAGGGAGCAGTACTTC.